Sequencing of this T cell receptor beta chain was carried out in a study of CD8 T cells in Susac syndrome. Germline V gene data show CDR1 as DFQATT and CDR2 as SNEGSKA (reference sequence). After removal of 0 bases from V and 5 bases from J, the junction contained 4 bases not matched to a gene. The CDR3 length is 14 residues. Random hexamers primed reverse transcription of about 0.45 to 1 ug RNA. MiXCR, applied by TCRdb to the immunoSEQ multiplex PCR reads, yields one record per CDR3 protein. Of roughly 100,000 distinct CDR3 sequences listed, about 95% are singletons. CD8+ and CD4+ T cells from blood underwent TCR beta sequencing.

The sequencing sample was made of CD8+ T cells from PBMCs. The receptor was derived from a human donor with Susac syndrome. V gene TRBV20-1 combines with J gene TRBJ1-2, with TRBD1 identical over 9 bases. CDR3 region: CSAREGQGVYGYTF. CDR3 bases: TGCAGTGCTAGAGAGGGACAGGGAGTATATGGCTACACCTTC.